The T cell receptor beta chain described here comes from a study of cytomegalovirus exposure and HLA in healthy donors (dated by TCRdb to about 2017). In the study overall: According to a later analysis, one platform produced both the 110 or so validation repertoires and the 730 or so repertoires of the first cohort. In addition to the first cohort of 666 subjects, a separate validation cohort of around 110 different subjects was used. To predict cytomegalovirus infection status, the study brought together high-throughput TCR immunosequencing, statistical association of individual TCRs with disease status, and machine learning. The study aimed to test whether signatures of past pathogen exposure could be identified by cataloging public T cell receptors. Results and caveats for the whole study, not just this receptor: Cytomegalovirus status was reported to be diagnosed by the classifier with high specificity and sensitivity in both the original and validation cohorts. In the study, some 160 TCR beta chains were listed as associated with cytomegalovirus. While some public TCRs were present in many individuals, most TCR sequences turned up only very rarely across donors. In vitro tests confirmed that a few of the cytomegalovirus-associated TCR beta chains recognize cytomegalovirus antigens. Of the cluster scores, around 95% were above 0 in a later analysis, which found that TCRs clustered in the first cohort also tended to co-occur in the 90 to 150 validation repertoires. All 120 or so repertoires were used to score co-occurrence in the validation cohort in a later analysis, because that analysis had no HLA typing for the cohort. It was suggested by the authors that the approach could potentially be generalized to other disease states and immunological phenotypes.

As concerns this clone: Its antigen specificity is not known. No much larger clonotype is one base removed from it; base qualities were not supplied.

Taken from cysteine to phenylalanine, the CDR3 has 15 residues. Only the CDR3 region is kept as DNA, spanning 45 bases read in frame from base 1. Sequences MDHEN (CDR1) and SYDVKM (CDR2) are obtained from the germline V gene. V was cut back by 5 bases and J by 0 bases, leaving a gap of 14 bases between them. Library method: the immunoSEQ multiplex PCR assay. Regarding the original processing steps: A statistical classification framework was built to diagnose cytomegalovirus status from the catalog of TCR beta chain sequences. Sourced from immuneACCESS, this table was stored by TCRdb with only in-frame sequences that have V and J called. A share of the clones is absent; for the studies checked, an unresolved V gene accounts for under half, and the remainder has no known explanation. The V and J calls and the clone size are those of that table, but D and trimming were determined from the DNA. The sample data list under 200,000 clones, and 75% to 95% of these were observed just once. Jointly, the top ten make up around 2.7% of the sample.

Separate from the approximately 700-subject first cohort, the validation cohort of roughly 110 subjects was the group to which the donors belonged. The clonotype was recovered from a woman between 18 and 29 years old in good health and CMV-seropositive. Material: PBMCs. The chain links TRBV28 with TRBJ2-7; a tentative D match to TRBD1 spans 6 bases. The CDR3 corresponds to CASSLPQGSSYEQYF. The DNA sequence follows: TGTGCCAGCAGTCTCCCCCAGGGGAGCTCCTACGAGCAGTACTTC.